This TCR beta chain derives from a study of blood T cell repertoires in COVID-19. Study overall: COVID-19 samples collected from the United States, Italy and Spain covered acute and convalescent phases.

Some clones are missing from TCRdb's copy, which holds only in-frame ones; the method was immunoSEQ multiplex PCR. Seen here are 150,000 to 200,000 clones, around nine tenths observed once, and the top ten hold 5% to 8.5%. Germline CDR1 reads LNHDA; CDR2 reads SQIVND (reference sequence). With 5 bases clipped from V and 9 bases from J, the junction kept 4 bases outside the gene matches. This CDR3 comprises 13 residues. Those who participated ranged in age from roughly 18 to 95 years and resided in about two dozen US areas. The sequenced sample consisted of PBMCs or T cells enriched from blood (not recorded which). The receptor comes from a woman between 45 and 60 years old who had recovered from COVID-19. The chain joins TRBV19 to TRBJ2-1; 10 bases are shared with TRBD1. The CDR3 is CASSLGTGVEQFF. CDR3 bases: TGTGCCAGTAGTCTAGGGACAGGGGTTGAGCAGTTCTTC.